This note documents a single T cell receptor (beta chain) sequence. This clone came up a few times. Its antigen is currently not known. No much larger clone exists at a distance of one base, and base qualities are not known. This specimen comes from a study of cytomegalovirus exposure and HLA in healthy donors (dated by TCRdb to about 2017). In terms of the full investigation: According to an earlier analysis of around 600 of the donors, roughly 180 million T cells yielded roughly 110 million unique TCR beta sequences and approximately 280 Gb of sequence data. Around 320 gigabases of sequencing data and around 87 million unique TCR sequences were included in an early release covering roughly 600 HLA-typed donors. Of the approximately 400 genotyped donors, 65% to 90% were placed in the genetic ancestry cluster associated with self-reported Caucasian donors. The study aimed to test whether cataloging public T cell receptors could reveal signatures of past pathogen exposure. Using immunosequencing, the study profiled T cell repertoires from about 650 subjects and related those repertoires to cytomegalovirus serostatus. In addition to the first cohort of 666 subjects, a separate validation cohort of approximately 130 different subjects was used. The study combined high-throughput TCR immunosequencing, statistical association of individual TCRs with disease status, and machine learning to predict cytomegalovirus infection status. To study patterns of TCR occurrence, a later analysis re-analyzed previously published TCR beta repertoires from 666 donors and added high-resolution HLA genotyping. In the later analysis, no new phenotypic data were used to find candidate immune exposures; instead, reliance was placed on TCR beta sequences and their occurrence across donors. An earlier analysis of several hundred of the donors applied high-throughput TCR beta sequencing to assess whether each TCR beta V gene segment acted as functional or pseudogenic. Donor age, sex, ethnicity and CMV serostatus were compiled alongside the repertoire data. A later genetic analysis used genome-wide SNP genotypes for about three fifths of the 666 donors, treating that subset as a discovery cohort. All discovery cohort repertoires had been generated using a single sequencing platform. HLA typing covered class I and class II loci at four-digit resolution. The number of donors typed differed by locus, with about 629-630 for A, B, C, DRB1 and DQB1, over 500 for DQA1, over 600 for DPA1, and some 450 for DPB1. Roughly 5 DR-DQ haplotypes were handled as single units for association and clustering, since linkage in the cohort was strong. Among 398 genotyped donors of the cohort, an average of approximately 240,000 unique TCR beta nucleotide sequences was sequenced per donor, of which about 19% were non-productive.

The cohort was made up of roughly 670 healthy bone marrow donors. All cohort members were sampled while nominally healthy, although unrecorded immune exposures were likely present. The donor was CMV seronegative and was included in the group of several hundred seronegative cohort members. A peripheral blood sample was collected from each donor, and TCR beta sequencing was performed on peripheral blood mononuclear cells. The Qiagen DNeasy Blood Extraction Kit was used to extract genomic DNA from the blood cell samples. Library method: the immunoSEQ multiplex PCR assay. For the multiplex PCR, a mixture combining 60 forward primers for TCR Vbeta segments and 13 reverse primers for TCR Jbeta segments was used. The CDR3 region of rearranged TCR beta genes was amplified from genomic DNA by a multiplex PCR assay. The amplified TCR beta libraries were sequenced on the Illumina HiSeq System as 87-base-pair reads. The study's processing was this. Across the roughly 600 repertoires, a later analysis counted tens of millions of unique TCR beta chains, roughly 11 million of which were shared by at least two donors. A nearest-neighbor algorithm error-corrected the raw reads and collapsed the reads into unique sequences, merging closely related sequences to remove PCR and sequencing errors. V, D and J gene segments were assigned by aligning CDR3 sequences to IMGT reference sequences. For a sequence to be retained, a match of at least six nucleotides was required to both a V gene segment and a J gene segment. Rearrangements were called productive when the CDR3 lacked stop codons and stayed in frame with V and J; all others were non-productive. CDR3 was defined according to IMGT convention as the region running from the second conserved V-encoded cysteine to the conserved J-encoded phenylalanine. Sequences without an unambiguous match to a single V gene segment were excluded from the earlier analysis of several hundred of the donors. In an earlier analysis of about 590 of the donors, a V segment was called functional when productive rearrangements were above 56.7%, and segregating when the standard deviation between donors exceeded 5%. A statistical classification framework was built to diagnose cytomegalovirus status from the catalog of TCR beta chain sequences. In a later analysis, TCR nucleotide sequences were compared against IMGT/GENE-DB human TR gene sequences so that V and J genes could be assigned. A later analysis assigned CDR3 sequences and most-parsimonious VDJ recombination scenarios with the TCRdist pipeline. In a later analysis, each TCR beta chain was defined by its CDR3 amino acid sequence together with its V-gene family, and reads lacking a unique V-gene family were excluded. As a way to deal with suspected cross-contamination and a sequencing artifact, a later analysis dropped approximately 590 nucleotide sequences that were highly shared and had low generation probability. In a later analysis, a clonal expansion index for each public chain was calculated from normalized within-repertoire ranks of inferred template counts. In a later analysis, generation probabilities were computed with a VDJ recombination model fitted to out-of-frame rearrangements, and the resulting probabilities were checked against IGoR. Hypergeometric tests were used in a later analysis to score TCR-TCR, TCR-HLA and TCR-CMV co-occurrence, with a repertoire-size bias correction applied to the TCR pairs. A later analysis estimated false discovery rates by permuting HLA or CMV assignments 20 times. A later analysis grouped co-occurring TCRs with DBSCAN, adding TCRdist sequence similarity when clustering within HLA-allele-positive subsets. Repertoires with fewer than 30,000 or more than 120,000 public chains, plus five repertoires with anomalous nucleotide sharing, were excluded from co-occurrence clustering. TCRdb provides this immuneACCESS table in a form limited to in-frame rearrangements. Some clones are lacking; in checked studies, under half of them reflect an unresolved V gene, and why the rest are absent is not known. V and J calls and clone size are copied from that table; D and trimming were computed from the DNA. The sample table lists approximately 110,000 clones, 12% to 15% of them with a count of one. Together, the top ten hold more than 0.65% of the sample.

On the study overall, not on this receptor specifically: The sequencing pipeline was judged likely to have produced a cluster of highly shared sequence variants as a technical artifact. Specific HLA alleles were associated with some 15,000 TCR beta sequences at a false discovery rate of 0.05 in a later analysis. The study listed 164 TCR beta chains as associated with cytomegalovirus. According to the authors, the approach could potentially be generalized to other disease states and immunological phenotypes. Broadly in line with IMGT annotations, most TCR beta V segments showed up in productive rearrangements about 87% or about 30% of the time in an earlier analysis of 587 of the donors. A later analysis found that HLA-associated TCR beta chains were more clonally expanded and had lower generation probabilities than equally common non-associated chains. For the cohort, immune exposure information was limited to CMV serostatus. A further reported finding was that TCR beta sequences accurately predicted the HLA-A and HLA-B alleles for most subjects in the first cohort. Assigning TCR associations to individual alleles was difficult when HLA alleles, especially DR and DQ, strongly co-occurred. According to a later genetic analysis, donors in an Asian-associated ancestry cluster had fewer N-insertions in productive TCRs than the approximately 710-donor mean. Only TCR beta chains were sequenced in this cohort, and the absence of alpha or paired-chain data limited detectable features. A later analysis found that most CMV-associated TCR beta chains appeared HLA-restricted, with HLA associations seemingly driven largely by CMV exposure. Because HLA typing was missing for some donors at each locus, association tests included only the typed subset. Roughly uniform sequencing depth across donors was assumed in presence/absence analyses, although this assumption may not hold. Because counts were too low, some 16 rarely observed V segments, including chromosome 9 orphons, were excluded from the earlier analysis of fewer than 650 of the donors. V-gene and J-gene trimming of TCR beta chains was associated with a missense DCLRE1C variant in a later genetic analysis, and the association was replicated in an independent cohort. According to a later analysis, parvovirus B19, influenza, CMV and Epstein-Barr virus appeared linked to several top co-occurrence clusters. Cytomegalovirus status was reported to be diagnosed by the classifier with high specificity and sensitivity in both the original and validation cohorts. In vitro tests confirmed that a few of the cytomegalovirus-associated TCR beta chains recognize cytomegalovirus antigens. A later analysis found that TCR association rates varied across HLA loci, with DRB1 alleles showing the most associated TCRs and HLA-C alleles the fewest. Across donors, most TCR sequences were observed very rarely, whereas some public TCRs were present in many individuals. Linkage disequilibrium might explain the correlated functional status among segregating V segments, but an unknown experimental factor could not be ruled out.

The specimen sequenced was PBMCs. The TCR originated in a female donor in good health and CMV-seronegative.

Here the CDR3 is given as CASSLGAGGTEAFF. Here is the DNA: TGTGCCAGCAGCTTAGGGGCAGGGGGCACTGAAGCTTTCTTT. The rearranged chain carries TRBV7-9 and TRBJ1-1; 7 bases in between match TRBD1. Taken from the germline V gene (reference sequence), the CDR1 and CDR2 loops are SEHNR and FQNEAQ. After removal of 1 base from V and 4 bases from J, the junction retains 3 bases not matched to a gene. The CDR3 numbers 14 residues from cysteine through phenylalanine. The entry retains the CDR3 DNA only, 42 bases that are in frame from base 1.